This T cell receptor beta chain was profiled in a study of identical twins. This CDR3 is 15 amino acids long. The germline gives CDR1 SGHRS, CDR2 YFSETQ. V gave up 0 bases and J gave up 5 bases; unmatched junction bases: 7. MiXCR was run by TCRdb on the 5' RACE reads, yielding one entry per CDR3 protein. The sample yields about 520,000 distinct CDR3 sequences, approximately 22% seen once. This sample was shared with a second study, whose subject was T cells expressing NK-cell markers.

This chain joins TRBV5-1 and TRBJ2-5; 7 positions match TRBD2. This receptor was identified in a woman younger than 30 in good health. Sequencing was carried out using CD4+ T cells sorted from blood. This CDR3 is CASSLEPTSSETQYF. The CDR3, as DNA: TGCGCCAGCAGCTTGGAGCCGACTAGCTCGGAGACCCAGTACTTC.